The 20 T cell receptor beta chains listed next were all sequenced from one sample in a study of radiotherapy plus CTLA-4 blockade in lung cancer. Produced via immunoSEQ multiplex PCR; TCRdb's table is partial and in-frame only. The repertoire holds 53,000 or so clones, with about 72% as singletons. Sample: peripheral blood, taken from a patient treated with radiotherapy plus ipilimumab. The source of these receptors is a human donor with non-small cell lung cancer who had stable disease on radiotherapy plus ipilimumab.

The V call is TRBV27, the J call TRBJ1-4; tentative D call: TRBD1 (5 bases). Trimming removed 3 bases at V and 7 bases at J, with 12 bases between. CDR1 is MNHEY and CDR2 is SMNVEV in the germline V gene (reference sequence). The CDR3 covers 14 residues. The CDR3, as DNA: TGTGCCAGCAGTTTCGCGGGGGGGGGTGAAAAACTGTTTTTT. Translated: CASSFAGGGEKLFF.

The J gene is TRBJ1-6, the V gene TRBV6-5, with D perhaps matching TRBD1 (5 bases). V lost 1 base, J lost 9 bases, and 13 bases lay in between. There are 15 residues in the CDR3. Germline V CDR1 and CDR2: MNHEY, SVGAGI. The CDR3 reads CASSYFPDSTSPLHF. CDR3 coding DNA: TGTGCCAGCAGTTACTTCCCAGACAGTACTTCACCCCTCCACTTT.

The rearrangement uses TRBV5-6 and TRBJ2-1, with D tentatively TRBD2 (6 bases). Per the germline V gene, CDR1 is SGHDT and CDR2 is YYEEEE. The CDR3 is 17 amino acids. Trimming left V 3 bases short and J 5 bases short, with 21 bases between. The CDR3 here is CASSWGETRLWDNEQFF. As DNA, the CDR3 is TGTGCCAGCAGCTGGGGGGAGACAAGACTGTGGGACAATGAGCAGTTCTTC.

The V and J genes are TRBV5-8 and TRBJ2-1; D is uncertain. This CDR3 has 11 residues. Looked up from germline, CDR1 is SGHTS and CDR2 is YDEGEE. V was clipped by 6 bases and J by 8 bases, with 9 bases between them. CDR3 nucleotides: TGTGCCAGCATCCTATACCATGAGCAGTTCTTC. It specifies CASILYHEQFF.

Note on this clone: At one end, the junction sequence differs from germline, possibly due to a read error. The chain carries TRBV5-1 and TRBJ2-2; D is ambiguous. This CDR3 has 15 residues. Germline CDR1 reads SGHRS; CDR2 reads YFSETQ. The CDR3 loop reads CASTLGTINTGELFF. The DNA for the CDR3 is TGCGCCAGCACCTTGGGTACAATTAACACCGGGGAGCTGTTTTTT. Combining the CDR3 with reference TRBV5-1 and TRBJ2-2 gives the whole variable domain KAGVTQTPRYLIKTRGQQVTLSCSPISGHRSVSWYQQTPGQGLQFLFEYFSETQRNKGNFPGRFSGRQFSNSRSEMNVSTLELGDSALYLCASTLGTINTGELFFGEGSRLTVL.

This chain links TRBV4-3 with TRBJ1-1; 10 bases map to TRBD1. Trimming cost V 5 bases and J 3 bases; bases outside gene matches: 6. Germline CDR1 reads LGHNA; CDR2 reads YSLEER. The CDR3 extends over 15 amino acids. CDR3 sequence: CASSSGTGEDTEAFF. In DNA form, the CDR3 reads TGCGCCAGCAGCTCCGGGACAGGGGAGGACACTGAAGCTTTCTTT.

The V gene is TRBV9, the J gene TRBJ1-4; the D gene is possibly TRBD1 (6 bases). In germline, CDR1 is SGDLS, CDR2 YYNGEE. The ends were cut back, 4 bases at V and 6 bases at J, with 13 bases in the middle. The CDR3 is 14 amino acids. The CDR3 is CASSLQGGYEKLFF. In DNA form, the CDR3 reads TGTGCCAGCAGCCTACAGGGAGGATATGAAAAACTGTTTTTT.

V and J are TRBV2 and TRBJ2-1; TRBD2 matches 8 bases. This CDR3 comprises 15 residues. V lost 5 bases and J lost 1; bases outside the gene matches: 4. Germline V CDR1 and CDR2: SNHLY, FYNNEI. The DNA of the CDR3 is TGTGCCAGCAGTACGCGGGGGGCTTCCTACAATGAGCAGTTCTTC. Protein: CASSTRGASYNEQFF. Full variable domain (outside the CDR3, taken from reference TRBV2 and TRBJ2-1): EPEVTQTPSHQVTQMGQEVILRCVPISNHLYFYWYRQILGQKVEFLVSFYNNEISEKSEIFDDQFSVERPDGSNFTLKIRSTKLEDSAMYFCASSTRGASYNEQFFGPGTRLTVL.

This clone has only a few counts. V usage is TRBV6-5 and J usage is TRBJ1-2; 7 positions agree with TRBD1. The germline gives CDR1 MNHEY, CDR2 SVGAGI. Losses at the gene ends were 5 bases for V and 8 bases for J; bases not matched to a gene: 8. The CDR3 spans 13 residues. The CDR3 is CASSEVQGDGYTF. CDR3 coding DNA: TGTGCCAGCAGTGAAGTTCAGGGGGACGGCTACACCTTC.

The chain joins TRBV6-1 to TRBJ2-5; D is tentatively TRBD1 or TRBD2 (5 bases each). V lost 6 bases to trimming and J lost 3 bases, with 11 bases between them. Germline CDR1 is MNHNS and CDR2 is SASEGT. CDR3 length: 13 amino acids. CDR3 nucleotides: TGTGCCAGCAGCGTAGGGACCGAAGAGACCCAGTACTTC. Its protein product is CASSVGTEETQYF.

The chain carries TRBV9 and TRBJ1-2; 7 nucleotides agree with TRBD1. The CDR3 sequence is 15 residues long. Germline CDR1 and CDR2: SGDLS and YYNGEE. The V and J ends lost 4 bases and 0 bases, in that order; junction bases with no gene match: 6. CDR3 sequence reads: CASSPTGLSNYGYTF. The CDR3 nucleotides read TGTGCCAGCAGCCCGACAGGGCTATCTAACTATGGCTACACCTTC.

This chain links TRBV19 with TRBJ2-1; 12 bases align to TRBD2. The CDR3 extends over 16 amino acids. Germline lookup yields CDR1 LNHDA and CDR2 SQIVND (reference sequence). V lost 5 bases and J lost 6; bases outside the gene matches: 8. CDR3 bases: TGTGCCAGTAGTCTTAGACTAGCGGGGGATGGCAATGAGCAGTTCTTC. It is translated as CASSLRLAGDGNEQFF.

The chain carries TRBV5-6 and TRBJ1-1; D unclear. The length of the CDR3 is 15 residues. The germline V and J ends were trimmed by 1 base and 5 bases, with 15 bases remaining between them. CDR1 SGHDT and CDR2 YYEEEE come from the germline V gene. CDR3 amino acids: CASSLLGSVWTEAFF. In DNA, the CDR3 is TGTGCCAGCAGCTTGTTAGGGAGTGTTTGGACTGAAGCTTTCTTT. The full variable domain, completed using reference TRBV5-6 and TRBJ1-1, is DAGVTQSPTHLIKTRGQQVTLRCSPKSGHDTVSWYQQALGQGPQFIFQYYEEEERQRGNFPDRFSGHQFPNYSSELNVNALLLGDSALYLCASSLLGSVWTEAFFGQGTRLTVV.

This clone appeared a few times. The chain has TRBV7-2 and TRBJ1-3, with 7 bases aligning to TRBD1. CDR3 length: 15 residues. The trim removed 4 bases at V and 2 bases at J, leaving 5 bases unmatched. Per germline, CDR1 SGHTA and CDR2 FQGNSA. In DNA, the CDR3 is TGTGCCAGCAGCTCAGACAGGGTACCTGGAAACACCATATATTTT. The encoded protein is CASSSDRVPGNTIYF.

The count of this clone is one. The V call is TRBV7-6, the J call TRBJ2-3, with 10 bases fitting TRBD2. The CDR3 runs to 16 residues. CDR1 is SGHVS, CDR2 FNYEAQ, per germline. J lost 2 bases, V lost 5 bases, and 7 bases had no gene match. DNA for the CDR3: TGTGCCAGCAGCCTCATAGCGGGAGGAATCACAGATACGCAGTATTTT. It codes for CASSLIAGGITDTQYF.

The gene calls are TRBV5-6 and TRBJ2-5; 11 nucleotides agree with TRBD2. With 1 base clipped from V and 0 bases from J, the junction kept 5 bases outside the gene matches. The CDR3 extends over 17 amino acids. The V gene's germline CDR1 is SGHDT and CDR2 YYEEEE. In nucleotides, the CDR3 is TGTGCCAGCAGCTTGAAGGCTAGCGGGGGGTACCAAGAGACCCAGTACTTC. Translation gives CASSLKASGGYQETQYF.

In its sample, this clone was seen a few times. The genes are TRBV28 and TRBJ1-2; 10 positions agree with TRBD1. CDR1 MDHEN and CDR2 SYDVKM come from the germline V gene. The length of the CDR3 is 15 residues. V lost 4 bases, J lost 5 bases, and 7 bases stayed unmatched. CDR3 sequence (DNA): TGTGCCAGCAGTTCCGGGGGGACAGGGGAATATGGCTACACCTTC. This translates into CASSSGGTGEYGYTF.

The chain recombines TRBV15 with TRBJ1-4; D remains unclear. V gave up 0 bases and J gave up 5 bases, with 7 bases separating them. Germline values: CDR1 LNHNV, CDR2 YYDKDF (reference sequence). This CDR3 is built from 14 residues. The DNA of the CDR3 is TGTGCCACCAGCAGAGACGGCGGGAATGAAAAACTGTTTTTT. Amino acids: CATSRDGGNEKLFF.

The chain joins TRBV6-5 to TRBJ1-3; D is perhaps TRBD1 (6 bases). Germline CDR1 is MNHEY and CDR2 is SVGAGI. V was pared by 0 bases and J by 0 bases, with 9 bases between. CDR3 size: 16 residues. The CDR3 sequence is CASSYSQGGSGNTIYF. The CDR3 nucleotides read TGTGCCAGCAGTTACTCGCAAGGGGGCTCTGGAAACACCATATATTTT.

The chain is built from TRBV7-6 and TRBJ1-2; D possibly corresponds to TRBD1 (5 bases). Trimming removed 2 bases at V and 2 bases at J, with 9 bases between. Germline lookup yields CDR1 SGHVS and CDR2 FNYEAQ. There are 14 residues in the CDR3. The CDR3 region is CASSLSAGNYGYTF. DNA for the CDR3: TGTGCCAGCAGCTTATCGGCAGGGAACTATGGCTACACCTTC.